This passage covers 2 T cell receptor beta chains from one sample sequenced in a study of T cell changes during pregnancy in multiple sclerosis. Produced via immunoSEQ multiplex PCR; TCRdb's table is partial and in-frame only. The sample records approximately 42,000 clones, around 84% being singletons. The source was CD4+ T cells from peripheral blood mononuclear cells, collected before pregnancy. The receptors originated from a female donor with multiple sclerosis, enrolled in a pregnancy study.

The chain carries TRBV19 and TRBJ1-4, with 7 bases fitting TRBD1. The V gene end was trimmed by 7 bases and the J gene end by 0 bases; junction bases not matched to a gene: 5. Looked up from germline, CDR1 is LNHDA and CDR2 is SQIVND (reference sequence). The CDR3 consists of 15 residues. CDR3 sequence (DNA): TGTGCCAGTACCCCTGGGACAGCAACTAATGAAAAACTGTTTTTT. Its translation: CASTPGTATNEKLFF.

The rearrangement uses TRBV27 and TRBJ1-5; TRBD1 is a possible D gene (6 bases). This CDR3 contains 16 residues. CDR1 and CDR2 from the germline V gene are MNHEY and SMNVEV (reference sequence). With 1 base removed from V and 6 bases from J, the gap between germline ends came to 16 bases. The CDR3 spells CASSLFTAGAPQPQHF. The CDR3 bases are TGTGCCAGCAGTTTATTCACCGCGGGGGCCCCTCAGCCCCAGCATTTT.